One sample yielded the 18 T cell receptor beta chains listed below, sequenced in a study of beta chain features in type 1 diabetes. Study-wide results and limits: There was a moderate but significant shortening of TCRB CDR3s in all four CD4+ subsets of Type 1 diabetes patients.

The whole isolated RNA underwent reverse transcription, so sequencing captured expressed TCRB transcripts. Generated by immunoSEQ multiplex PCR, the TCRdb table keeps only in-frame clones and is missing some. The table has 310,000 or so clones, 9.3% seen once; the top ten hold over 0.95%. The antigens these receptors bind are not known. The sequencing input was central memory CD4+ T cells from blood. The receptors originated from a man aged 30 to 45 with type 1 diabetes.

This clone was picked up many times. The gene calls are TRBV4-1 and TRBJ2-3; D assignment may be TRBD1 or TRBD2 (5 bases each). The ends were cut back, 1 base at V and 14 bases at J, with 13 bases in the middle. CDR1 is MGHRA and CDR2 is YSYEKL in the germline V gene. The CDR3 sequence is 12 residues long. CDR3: CASSQGGIVLYF. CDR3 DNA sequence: TGCGCCAGCAGCCAAGGGGGGATTGTCTTGTATTTT.

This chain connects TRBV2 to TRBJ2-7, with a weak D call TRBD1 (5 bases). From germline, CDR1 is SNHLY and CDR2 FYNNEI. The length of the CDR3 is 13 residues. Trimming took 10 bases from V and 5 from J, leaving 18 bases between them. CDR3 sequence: CATSGSQIHEQYF. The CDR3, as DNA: TGTGCCACCTCAGGGTCCCAGATCCACGAGCAGTACTTC.

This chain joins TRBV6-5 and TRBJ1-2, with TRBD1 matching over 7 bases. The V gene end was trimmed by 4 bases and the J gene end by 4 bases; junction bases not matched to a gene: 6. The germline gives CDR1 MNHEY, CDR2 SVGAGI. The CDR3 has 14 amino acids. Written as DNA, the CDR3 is TGTGCCAGCAGTTCGGGGGGACAGATCTATGGCTACACCTTC. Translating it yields CASSSGGQIYGYTF.

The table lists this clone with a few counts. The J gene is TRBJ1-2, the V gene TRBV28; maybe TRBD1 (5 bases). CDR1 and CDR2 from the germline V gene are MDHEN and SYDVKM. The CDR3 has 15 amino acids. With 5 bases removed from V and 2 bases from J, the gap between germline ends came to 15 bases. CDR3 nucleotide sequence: TGTGCCAGCAGTGGAGCAGAAGGGGTAAACTATGGCTACACCTTC. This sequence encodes CASSGAEGVNYGYTF.

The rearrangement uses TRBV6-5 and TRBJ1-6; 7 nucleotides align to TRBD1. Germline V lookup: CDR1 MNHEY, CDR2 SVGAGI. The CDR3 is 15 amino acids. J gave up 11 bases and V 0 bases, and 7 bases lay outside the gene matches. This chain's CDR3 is CASSYSGQYATPLHF. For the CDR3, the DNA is TGTGCCAGCAGTTACTCGGGACAGTACGCAACACCCCTCCACTTT.

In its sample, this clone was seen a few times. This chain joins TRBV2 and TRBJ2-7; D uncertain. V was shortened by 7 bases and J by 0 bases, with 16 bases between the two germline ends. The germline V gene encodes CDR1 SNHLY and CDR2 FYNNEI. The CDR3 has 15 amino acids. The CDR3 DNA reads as TGTGCCAGCACCCGCCTCGGCGGCTCCTCCTACGAGCAGTACTTC. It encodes CASTRLGGSSYEQYF.

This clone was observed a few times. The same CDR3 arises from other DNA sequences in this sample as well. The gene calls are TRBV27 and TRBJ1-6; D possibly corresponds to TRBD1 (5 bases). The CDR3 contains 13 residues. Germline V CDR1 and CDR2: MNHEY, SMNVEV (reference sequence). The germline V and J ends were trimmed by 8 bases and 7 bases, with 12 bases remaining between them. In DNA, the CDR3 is TGTGCCAGCTCCCTAAGGGACAATTCACCCCTCCACTTT. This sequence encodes CASSLRDNSPLHF.

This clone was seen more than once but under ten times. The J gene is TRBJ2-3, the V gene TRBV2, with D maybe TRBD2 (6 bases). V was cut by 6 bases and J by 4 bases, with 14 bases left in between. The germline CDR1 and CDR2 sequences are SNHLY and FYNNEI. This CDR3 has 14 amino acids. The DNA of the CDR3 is TGTGCCAGCAGGGTGACTAGACAATCAGATACGCAGTATTTT. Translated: CASRVTRQSDTQYF.

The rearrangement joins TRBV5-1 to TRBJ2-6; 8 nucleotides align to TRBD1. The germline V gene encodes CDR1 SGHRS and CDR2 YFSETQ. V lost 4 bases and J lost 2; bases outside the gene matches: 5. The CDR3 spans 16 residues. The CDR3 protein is CASSKDRGAGANVLTF. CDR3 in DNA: TGCGCCAGCAGCAAAGACAGGGGCGCTGGGGCCAACGTCCTGACTTTC.

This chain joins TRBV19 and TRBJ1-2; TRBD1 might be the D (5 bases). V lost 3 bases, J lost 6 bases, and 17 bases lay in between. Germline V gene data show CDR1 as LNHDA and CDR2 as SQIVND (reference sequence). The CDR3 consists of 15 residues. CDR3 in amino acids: CASSIIGQGGNGYTF. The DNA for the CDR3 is TGTGCCAGTAGTATCATCGGCCAGGGTGGTAATGGCTACACCTTC.

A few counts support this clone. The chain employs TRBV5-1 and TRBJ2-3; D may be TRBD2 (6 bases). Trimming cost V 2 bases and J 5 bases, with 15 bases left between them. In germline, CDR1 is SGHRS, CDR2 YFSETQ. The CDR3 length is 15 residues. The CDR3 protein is CASSLGTLNQDTQYF. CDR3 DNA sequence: TGCGCCAGCAGCTTAGGGACTCTTAATCAAGATACGCAGTATTTT.

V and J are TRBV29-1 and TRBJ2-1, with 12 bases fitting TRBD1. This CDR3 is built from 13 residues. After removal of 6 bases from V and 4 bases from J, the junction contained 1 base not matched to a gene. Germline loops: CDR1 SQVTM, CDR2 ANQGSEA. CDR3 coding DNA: TGCAGCGTGGGACAGGGGGCATACAATGAGCAGTTCTTC. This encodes CSVGQGAYNEQFF.

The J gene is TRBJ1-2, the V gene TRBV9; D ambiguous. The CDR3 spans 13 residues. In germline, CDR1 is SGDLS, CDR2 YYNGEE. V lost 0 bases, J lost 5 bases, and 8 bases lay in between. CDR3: CASSVDGGYGYTF. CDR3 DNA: TGTGCCAGCAGCGTAGATGGCGGGTATGGCTACACCTTC.

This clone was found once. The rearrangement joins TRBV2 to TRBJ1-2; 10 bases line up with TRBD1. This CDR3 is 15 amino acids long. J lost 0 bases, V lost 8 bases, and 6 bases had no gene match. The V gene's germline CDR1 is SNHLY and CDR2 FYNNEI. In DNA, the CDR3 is TGTGCCAGCGAGGGACAGGGGCGCCCTAACTATGGCTACACCTTC. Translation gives CASEGQGRPNYGYTF.

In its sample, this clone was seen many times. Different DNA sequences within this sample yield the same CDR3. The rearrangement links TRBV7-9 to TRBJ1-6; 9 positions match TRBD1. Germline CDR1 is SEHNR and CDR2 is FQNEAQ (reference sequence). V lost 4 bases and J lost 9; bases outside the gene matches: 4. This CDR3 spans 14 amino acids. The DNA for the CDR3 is TGTGCCAGCAGCTCGGGACAGGGCAGTTCACCCCTCCACTTT. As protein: CASSSGQGSSPLHF.

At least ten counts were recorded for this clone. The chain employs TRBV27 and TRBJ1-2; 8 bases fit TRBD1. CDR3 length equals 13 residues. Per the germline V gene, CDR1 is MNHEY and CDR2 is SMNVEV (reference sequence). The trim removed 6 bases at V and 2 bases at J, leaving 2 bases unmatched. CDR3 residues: CASRGTGNYGYTF. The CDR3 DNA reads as TGTGCCAGCAGAGGGACAGGAAACTATGGCTACACCTTC.

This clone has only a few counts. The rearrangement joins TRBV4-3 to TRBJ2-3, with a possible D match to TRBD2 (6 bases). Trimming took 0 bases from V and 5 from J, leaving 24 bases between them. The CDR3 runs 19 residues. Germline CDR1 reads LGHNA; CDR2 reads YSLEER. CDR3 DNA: TGCGCCAGCAGCCAAGACGTCCGGCGCGGGGACTCTGACGTAGATACGCAGTATTTT. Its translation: CASSQDVRRGDSDVDTQYF.

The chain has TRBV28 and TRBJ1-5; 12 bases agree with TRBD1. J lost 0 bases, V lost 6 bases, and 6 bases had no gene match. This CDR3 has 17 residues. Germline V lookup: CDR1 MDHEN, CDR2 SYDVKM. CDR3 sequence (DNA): TGTGCCAGCAGGGACGGGACAGGGGGCTATAGCAATCAGCCCCAGCATTTT. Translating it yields CASRDGTGGYSNQPQHF.